This T cell receptor (beta chain) appears in the sequencing data of a study of T cells in Graves' hyperthyroidism and ophthalmopathy. This clonotype was observed a few times. Unmatched junction bases numbered 6, after V lost 3 bases and J lost 4 bases. Germline CDR1 and CDR2: SGHTA and FQGNSA. The CDR3 consists of 14 residues. Each diagnosis drew on symptoms, thyroxine, TRAb, thyroid ultrasound and orbital computed tomography findings. The source material, RNA transcripts, was used to amplify TCR beta CDR3 regions. The TCR CDR3 first-round RT-PCR relied on the HTBI primer set. TCRdb passed the multiplex PCR reads through MiXCR, listing each CDR3 protein once. There are a few hundred thousand distinct CDR3 sequences in the sample; less than 15% occur only once, and less than 15% lies in the top ten.

This TCR was sampled from a woman in her thirties or forties with Graves' hyperthyroidism that later progressed to Graves' ophthalmopathy. The material sequenced was blood. The chain has TRBV7-2 and TRBJ2-7; TRBD2 aligns across 7 bases. CDR3 protein: CASSFVGGIYEQYF. The CDR3 DNA reads as TGTGCCAGCAGCTTTGTGGGAGGGATTTACGAGCAGTACTTC.